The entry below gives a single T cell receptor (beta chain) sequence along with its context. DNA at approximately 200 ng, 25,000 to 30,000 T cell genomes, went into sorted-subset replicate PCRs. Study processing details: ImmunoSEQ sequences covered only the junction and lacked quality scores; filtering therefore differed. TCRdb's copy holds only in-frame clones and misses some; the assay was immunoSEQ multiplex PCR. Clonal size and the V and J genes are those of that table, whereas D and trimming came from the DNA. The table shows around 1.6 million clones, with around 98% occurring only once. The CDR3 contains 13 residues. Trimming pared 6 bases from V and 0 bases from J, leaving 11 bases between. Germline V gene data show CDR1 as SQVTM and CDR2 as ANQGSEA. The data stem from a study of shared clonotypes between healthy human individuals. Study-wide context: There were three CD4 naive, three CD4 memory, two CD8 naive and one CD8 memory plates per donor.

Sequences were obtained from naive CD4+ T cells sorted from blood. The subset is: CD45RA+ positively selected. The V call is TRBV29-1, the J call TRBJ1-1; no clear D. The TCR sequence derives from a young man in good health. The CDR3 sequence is CSVRPLMNTEAFF. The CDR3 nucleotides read TGCAGCGTGAGACCGCTGATGAACACTGAAGCTTTCTTT. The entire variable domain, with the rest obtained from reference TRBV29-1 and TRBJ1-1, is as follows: SAVISQKPSRDICQRGTSLTIQCQVDSQVTMMFWYRQQPGQSLTLIATANQGSEATYESGFVIDKFPISRPNLTFSTLTVSNMSPEDSSIYLCSVRPLMNTEAFFGQGTRLTVV.